This is a list of T cell receptor beta chains from one sample in a study of CD8 T cells in ankylosing spondylitis. TCRdb used MiXCR to reprocess the 5' RACE reads, holding one entry per CDR3 protein. The repertoire holds fewer than 400,000 distinct CDR3 sequences, with roughly 8% as singletons. Sequencing was done on a sample of blood, either unsorted or a sorted T cell fraction (not recorded which). All receptors derive from a male donor with ankylosing spondylitis. Each CDR3 is given with its conserved first and last residue. Each record gives: D gene, V gene, J gene, clone size, CDR3 protein, CDR3 DNA. D genes are given only for firm matches. Size is omitted from some rows. Given values are once, few, many or a class for expanded clones.

d_call: NA
v_call: TRBV29-1
j_call: TRBJ2-3
clone_size: many
cdr3_aa: CSAESGERADTQYF
cdr3_nt: TGCAGCGCCGAGTCGGGAGAGAGGGCAGATACGCAGTATTTT

d_call: TRBD2
v_call: TRBV12-3/TRBV12-4
j_call: TRBJ2-5
clone_size: few
cdr3_aa: CASSLLAGQWETQYF
cdr3_nt: TGTGCCAGCAGTTTACTAGCGGGCCAATGGGAGACCCAGTACTTC

d_call: NA
v_call: TRBV9
j_call: TRBJ2-7
clone_size: NA
cdr3_aa: CASSVRTGTAYEQYF
cdr3_nt: TGTGCCAGCAGCGTACGGACGGGGACGGCCTACGAGCAGTACTTC

d_call: NA
v_call: TRBV6-5
j_call: TRBJ2-5
clone_size: NA
cdr3_aa: CASSYRTGETQYF
cdr3_nt: TGTGCCAGCAGTTACAGGACCGGGGAGACCCAGTACTTC

d_call: TRBD2
v_call: TRBV29-1
j_call: TRBJ2-7
clone_size: few
cdr3_aa: CSVRSGSRYEQYF
cdr3_nt: TGCAGCGTACGTAGCGGGAGCCGGTACGAGCAGTACTTC

d_call: TRBD2
v_call: TRBV20-1
j_call: TRBJ2-7
clone_size: NA
cdr3_aa: CSVAPPGLAGYEQYF
cdr3_nt: TGCAGTGTCGCGCCGCCGGGACTAGCGGGCTACGAGCAGTACTTC

d_call: TRBD1
v_call: TRBV29-1
j_call: TRBJ2-7
clone_size: many
cdr3_aa: CSVEVTGAGEQYF
cdr3_nt: TGCAGCGTTGAAGTCACAGGGGCCGGGGAGCAGTACTTC

d_call: NA
v_call: TRBV5-6
j_call: TRBJ2-1
clone_size: NA
cdr3_aa: CASSLLDSYNEQFF
cdr3_nt: TGTGCCAGCAGCTTATTGGACAGCTACAATGAGCAGTTCTTC

d_call: NA
v_call: TRBV18
j_call: TRBJ2-2
clone_size: many
cdr3_aa: CASSPPSGPGELFF
cdr3_nt: TGTGCCAGCTCACCACCTTCTGGTCCCGGGGAGCTGTTTTTT

d_call: TRBD2
v_call: TRBV28
j_call: TRBJ2-7
clone_size: few
cdr3_aa: CASTLAGNSYEQYF
cdr3_nt: TGTGCCAGCACTCTAGCGGGTAACTCCTACGAGCAGTACTTC

d_call: NA
v_call: TRBV6-5
j_call: TRBJ2-1
clone_size: NA
cdr3_aa: CASSYSVGALENEQFF
cdr3_nt: TGTGCCAGCAGTTACTCGGTGGGAGCCTTAGAGAATGAGCAGTTCTTC

d_call: NA
v_call: TRBV29-1
j_call: TRBJ2-1
clone_size: many
cdr3_aa: CSGGDPVYNEQFF
cdr3_nt: TGCAGCGGGGGGGACCCAGTCTACAATGAGCAGTTCTTC

d_call: TRBD2
v_call: TRBV15
j_call: TRBJ2-5
clone_size: NA
cdr3_aa: CATSMGTSRSETQYF
cdr3_nt: TGTGCCACCAGCATGGGGACTAGCCGATCGGAGACCCAGTACTTC

d_call: NA
v_call: TRBV10-3
j_call: TRBJ2-7
clone_size: NA
cdr3_aa: CATGPRHSSEQYF
cdr3_nt: TGTGCCACCGGCCCCCGACACTCCTCCGAGCAGTACTTC

d_call: NA
v_call: TRBV6-1
j_call: TRBJ2-7
clone_size: many
cdr3_aa: CASSAGNLDDEQYF
cdr3_nt: TGTGCCAGCAGTGCGGGGAATTTAGACGACGAGCAGTACTTC

d_call: NA
v_call: TRBV20-1
j_call: TRBJ1-4
clone_size: few
cdr3_aa: CSAGQANEKLFF
cdr3_nt: TGCAGTGCTGGGCAGGCCAATGAAAAACTGTTTTTT

d_call: NA
v_call: TRBV7-2
j_call: TRBJ2-1
clone_size: many
cdr3_aa: CASNTIYEQFF
cdr3_nt: TGTGCCAGCAACACAATCTATGAGCAGTTCTTC

d_call: NA
v_call: TRBV15
j_call: TRBJ2-7
clone_size: many
cdr3_aa: CATSRDSKRYEQYF
cdr3_nt: TGTGCCACCAGCAGAGATAGTAAAAGATACGAGCAGTACTTC

d_call: TRBD1
v_call: TRBV7-9
j_call: TRBJ2-2
clone_size: many
cdr3_aa: CASSLGQGYTGELFF
cdr3_nt: TGTGCCAGCAGCTTAGGACAGGGGTACACCGGGGAGCTGTTTTTT

d_call: NA
v_call: TRBV20-1
j_call: TRBJ1-1
clone_size: few
cdr3_aa: CSAMEIFGDTEAFF
cdr3_nt: TGCAGTGCTATGGAAATCTTTGGGGACACTGAAGCTTTCTTT

d_call: NA
v_call: TRBV12-3/TRBV12-4
j_call: TRBJ2-7
clone_size: NA
cdr3_aa: CASGEVGAEREQYF
cdr3_nt: TGTGCCAGCGGGGAGGTGGGAGCTGAGCGCGAGCAGTACTTC

d_call: TRBD2
v_call: TRBV29-1
j_call: TRBJ2-1
clone_size: NA
cdr3_aa: CSAYLPLAASYNEQFF
cdr3_nt: TGCAGCGCATACCTTCCTCTAGCGGCCTCCTACAATGAGCAGTTCTTC

d_call: NA
v_call: TRBV29-1
j_call: TRBJ2-1
clone_size: many
cdr3_aa: CSVSDIYNEQFF
cdr3_nt: TGCAGCGTATCGGACATCTACAATGAGCAGTTCTTC

d_call: NA
v_call: TRBV27
j_call: TRBJ2-7
clone_size: NA
cdr3_aa: CASKLGQNYEQYF
cdr3_nt: TGTGCCAGCAAACTAGGGCAGAACTACGAGCAGTACTTC

d_call: NA
v_call: TRBV20-1
j_call: TRBJ2-5
clone_size: few
cdr3_aa: CSARDRSRETQYF
cdr3_nt: TGCAGTGCTAGAGATCGGAGTCGGGAGACCCAGTACTTC

d_call: TRBD2
v_call: TRBV28
j_call: TRBJ2-7
clone_size: few
cdr3_aa: CASSFLGTSGRRGIYEQYF
cdr3_nt: TGTGCCAGCAGTTTTTTGGGGACTAGCGGGAGACGGGGAATCTACGAGCAGTACTTC

d_call: NA
v_call: TRBV6-2/TRBV6-3
j_call: TRBJ1-1
clone_size: few
cdr3_aa: CASSSRGFDTEAFF
cdr3_nt: TGTGCCAGCAGTTCCAGGGGTTTTGACACTGAAGCTTTCTTT

d_call: NA
v_call: TRBV14
j_call: TRBJ1-1
clone_size: few
cdr3_aa: CASSQEWGRVFF
cdr3_nt: TGTGCCAGCAGCCAAGAATGGGGGAGGGTGTTCTTT

d_call: NA
v_call: TRBV5-1
j_call: TRBJ2-3
clone_size: many
cdr3_aa: CASSPNLSTDTQYF
cdr3_nt: TGCGCCAGCAGCCCTAACCTATCTACAGATACGCAGTATTTT

d_call: NA
v_call: TRBV4-1
j_call: TRBJ2-2
clone_size: NA
cdr3_aa: CASSQDLGGSTGELFF
cdr3_nt: TGCGCCAGCAGCCAAGATCTCGGGGGCTCCACCGGGGAGCTGTTTTTT

d_call: TRBD1
v_call: TRBV28
j_call: TRBJ2-7
clone_size: few
cdr3_aa: CASSGVGGQGFYEQYF
cdr3_nt: TGTGCCAGCAGTGGCGTTGGAGGACAGGGGTTCTACGAGCAGTACTTC

d_call: NA
v_call: TRBV7-3
j_call: TRBJ2-1
clone_size: NA
cdr3_aa: CASSLNSGYNEQFF
cdr3_nt: TGTGCCAGCAGCTTAAATTCCGGCTACAATGAGCAGTTCTTC

d_call: TRBD2
v_call: TRBV13
j_call: TRBJ2-7
clone_size: few
cdr3_aa: CASSWGGRSSYEQYF
cdr3_nt: TGTGCCAGCAGCTGGGGGGGGAGAAGCTCCTACGAGCAGTACTTC

d_call: TRBD1
v_call: TRBV6-5
j_call: TRBJ1-1
clone_size: few
cdr3_aa: CASSYSWQGDMNTEAFF
cdr3_nt: TGTGCCAGCAGTTACTCGTGGCAGGGGGACATGAACACTGAAGCTTTCTTT

d_call: NA
v_call: TRBV5-1
j_call: TRBJ2-7
clone_size: NA
cdr3_aa: CASSSSRDNYEQYF
cdr3_nt: TGCGCCAGCAGCTCCTCCCGGGACAACTACGAGCAGTACTTC

d_call: TRBD2
v_call: TRBV7-2
j_call: TRBJ2-7
clone_size: few
cdr3_aa: CASSYPLAGHSYEQYF
cdr3_nt: TGTGCCAGCAGCTACCCCCTAGCGGGCCATTCCTACGAGCAGTACTTC

d_call: NA
v_call: TRBV19
j_call: TRBJ2-3
clone_size: few
cdr3_aa: CASSISRDTDTQYF
cdr3_nt: TGTGCCAGTAGTATTAGCAGGGACACAGATACGCAGTATTTT

d_call: TRBD1
v_call: TRBV6-1
j_call: TRBJ1-5
clone_size: many
cdr3_aa: CASSLGTGDQPQHF
cdr3_nt: TGTGCCAGCAGTCTGGGGACAGGGGATCAGCCCCAGCATTTT

d_call: NA
v_call: TRBV28
j_call: TRBJ1-2
clone_size: NA
cdr3_aa: CATPSVELDFGYTF
cdr3_nt: TGTGCCACGCCATCCGTGGAATTGGATTTTGGCTACACCTTC

d_call: NA
v_call: TRBV27
j_call: TRBJ2-3
clone_size: few
cdr3_aa: CASLGGSDTQYF
cdr3_nt: TGTGCCAGCTTGGGAGGCTCAGATACGCAGTATTTT

d_call: TRBD1
v_call: TRBV27
j_call: TRBJ1-1
clone_size: NA
cdr3_aa: CASSSGQGLEAFF
cdr3_nt: TGTGCCAGCAGTTCCGGACAGGGTCTTGAAGCTTTCTTT

d_call: NA
v_call: TRBV5-1
j_call: TRBJ1-4
clone_size: NA
cdr3_aa: CASSLGGNGNEKLFF
cdr3_nt: TGCGCCAGCAGCTTGGGGGGGAACGGTAATGAAAAACTGTTTTTT

d_call: NA
v_call: TRBV6-5
j_call: TRBJ2-7
clone_size: few
cdr3_aa: CASSSGLRGEQYF
cdr3_nt: TGTGCCAGCAGTTCCGGCCTTCGGGGGGAGCAGTACTTC

d_call: TRBD1
v_call: TRBV28
j_call: TRBJ2-7
clone_size: NA
cdr3_aa: CATGTGIDEQYF
cdr3_nt: TGTGCCACGGGGACAGGGATCGACGAGCAGTACTTC

d_call: NA
v_call: TRBV28
j_call: TRBJ2-7
clone_size: many
cdr3_aa: CASGRGYEQYF
cdr3_nt: TGTGCCAGCGGTCGAGGATACGAGCAGTACTTC

d_call: NA
v_call: TRBV28
j_call: TRBJ2-7
clone_size: few
cdr3_aa: CASKGDVGYEQYF
cdr3_nt: TGTGCCAGCAAGGGGGATGTGGGATACGAGCAGTACTTC

d_call: TRBD2
v_call: TRBV3-1
j_call: TRBJ2-5
clone_size: many
cdr3_aa: CASSLRTSRGETQYF
cdr3_nt: TGTGCCAGCAGCCTAAGGACTAGTCGGGGAGAGACCCAGTACTTC

d_call: NA
v_call: TRBV5-1
j_call: TRBJ1-2
clone_size: NA
cdr3_aa: CASSGGSGLFYGYTF
cdr3_nt: TGCGCCAGCAGCGGCGGGTCAGGACTATTTTATGGCTACACCTTC

d_call: NA
v_call: TRBV4-3
j_call: TRBJ2-4
clone_size: NA
cdr3_aa: CASSLAGSDSIQYF
cdr3_nt: TGCGCCAGCAGCCTCGCCGGGTCTGACAGCATTCAGTACTTC

d_call: NA
v_call: TRBV12-3/TRBV12-4
j_call: TRBJ2-3
clone_size: NA
cdr3_aa: CASTGRVWTDTQYF
cdr3_nt: TGTGCCAGCACCGGGCGGGTTTGGACAGATACGCAGTATTTT

d_call: TRBD2
v_call: TRBV2
j_call: TRBJ2-1
clone_size: NA
cdr3_aa: CASSVDGTSGGNEQFF
cdr3_nt: TGTGCCAGCAGTGTGGACGGGACTAGCGGGGGCAATGAGCAGTTCTTC

d_call: NA
v_call: TRBV5-1
j_call: TRBJ1-3
clone_size: few
cdr3_aa: CASSLGQHGNTIYF
cdr3_nt: TGCGCCAGCAGCTTGGGACAGCATGGAAACACCATATATTTT

d_call: NA
v_call: TRBV7-8
j_call: TRBJ2-7
clone_size: few
cdr3_aa: CASSLARGGEQYF
cdr3_nt: TGTGCCAGCAGCTTAGCGCGAGGGGGCGAGCAGTACTTC

d_call: NA
v_call: TRBV6-5
j_call: TRBJ2-1
clone_size: few
cdr3_aa: CASSYSGSMDEQFF
cdr3_nt: TGTGCCAGCAGTTACTCCGGCAGTATGGATGAGCAGTTCTTC

d_call: NA
v_call: TRBV29-1
j_call: TRBJ1-1
clone_size: many
cdr3_aa: CSAYRNLNTEAFF
cdr3_nt: TGCAGCGCTTACCGAAACCTGAACACTGAAGCTTTCTTT

d_call: NA
v_call: TRBV12-3/TRBV12-4
j_call: TRBJ2-7
clone_size: few
cdr3_aa: CASSLFLGYEQYF
cdr3_nt: TGTGCCAGCAGTTTATTCCTAGGCTACGAGCAGTACTTC

d_call: NA
v_call: TRBV11-1
j_call: TRBJ2-1
clone_size: few
cdr3_aa: CASSTSWLVSYEQFF
cdr3_nt: TGTGCCAGCAGCACAAGTTGGCTCGTAAGCTATGAGCAGTTCTTC

d_call: NA
v_call: TRBV10-3
j_call: TRBJ1-5
clone_size: NA
cdr3_aa: CAIRDSSNQPQHF
cdr3_nt: TGTGCCATCAGGGACAGCTCCAATCAGCCCCAGCATTTT

d_call: NA
v_call: TRBV28
j_call: TRBJ1-4
clone_size: NA
cdr3_aa: CAIGQYRATNEKLFF
cdr3_nt: TGTGCCATCGGACAGTACCGAGCAACTAATGAAAAACTGTTTTTT

d_call: TRBD2
v_call: TRBV3-1
j_call: TRBJ2-5
clone_size: many
cdr3_aa: CASSRGSPWGETQYF
cdr3_nt: TGTGCCAGCAGCCGCGGGAGTCCCTGGGGAGAGACCCAGTACTTC